The rows below give T cell receptor beta chains drawn from one sample of a study of T cells after yellow fever vaccination. TCRdb processed the 5' RACE reads anew with MiXCR; each CDR3 protein has one entry. This sample has about 500,000 distinct CDR3 sequences; roughly a sixth occur once, and the top ten carry roughly 17%. The source material was PBMCs, sampled 4 to 6 days after the first yellow fever vaccination. The receptors originated from a man aged 18-30 years who received the YFV17D yellow fever vaccine. Each CDR3 is given with its conserved first and last residue. D genes are given only for firm matches. Only part of the rows carry a size: once, few, many, or a class if the clone is expanded.

d_call: TRBD1
j_call: TRBJ1-3
v_call: TRBV6-5
clone_size: few
cdr3_aa: CASSFTTGSSGNTIYF
cdr3_nt: TGTGCCAGCAGTTTTACGACAGGGTCGTCTGGAAACACCATATATTTT

d_call: TRBD1
j_call: TRBJ2-5
v_call: TRBV20-1
clone_size: .
cdr3_aa: CSASYTQGRRETQYF
cdr3_nt: TGCAGTGCTAGTTATACACAGGGGCGGAGGGAGACCCAGTACTTC

d_call: .
j_call: TRBJ1-2
v_call: TRBV30
clone_size: few
cdr3_aa: CAWSQLSRGLYYGYTF
cdr3_nt: TGTGCCTGGAGTCAACTCAGCCGGGGCCTTTACTATGGCTACACCTTC

d_call: .
j_call: TRBJ1-1
v_call: TRBV7-2
clone_size: .
cdr3_aa: CASSLDGGSLTEAFF
cdr3_nt: TGTGCCAGCAGCTTAGACGGAGGTAGTCTCACTGAAGCTTTCTTT

d_call: TRBD2
j_call: TRBJ2-5
v_call: TRBV12-3/TRBV12-4
clone_size: few
cdr3_aa: CASNRLAGETQYF
cdr3_nt: TGTGCCAGCAACCGGCTAGCGGGGGAGACCCAGTACTTC

d_call: .
j_call: TRBJ2-3
v_call: TRBV3-1
clone_size: few
cdr3_aa: CASSQSPRDTQYF
cdr3_nt: TGTGCCAGCAGCCAGAGCCCTCGGGATACGCAGTATTTT

d_call: TRBD2
j_call: TRBJ2-3
v_call: TRBV7-3
clone_size: few
cdr3_aa: CASSPGLAGGSDTQYF
cdr3_nt: TGTGCCAGCAGCCCAGGACTAGCGGGGGGGTCAGATACGCAGTATTTT

d_call: .
j_call: TRBJ2-1
v_call: TRBV12-3/TRBV12-4
clone_size: .
cdr3_aa: CASSLFMGSYNEQFF
cdr3_nt: TGTGCCAGCAGCTTATTTATGGGCTCCTACAATGAGCAGTTCTTC

d_call: TRBD1
j_call: TRBJ1-5
v_call: TRBV20-1
clone_size: few
cdr3_aa: CSAATGGPEPQHF
cdr3_nt: TGCAGTGCAGCGACAGGGGGCCCGGAGCCCCAGCATTTT

d_call: .
j_call: TRBJ1-2
v_call: TRBV7-3
clone_size: few
cdr3_aa: CATTPLGGSSYGYTF
cdr3_nt: TGTGCCACCACTCCACTAGGGGGGAGCTCCTATGGCTACACCTTC